The clone carrying this TCR beta chain was counted a few times. No antigen is known for it. This sample was included in a study of CD8+CD57+ T cells in acquired aplastic anemia. Study-wide results and caveats: Between patients and controls, CD8+ Simpson's diversity did not vary significantly.

According to the study, genomic DNA was the template for TCR beta VDJ and CDR3 profiling. Each CDR3 protein gets one entry after TCRdb re-called the reads with MiXCR. The table records 200,000 or so distinct CDR3 sequences, around three fifths of them present only once. The CDR3 has 12 residues. Germline loops: CDR1 SNHLY, CDR2 FYNNEI. Between the trimmed V and J ends, which lost 3 bases and 4 bases, there was a span of 4 bases. The receptor was derived from a human donor with severe aplastic anemia or a healthy control (not recorded which). V and J are TRBV2 and TRBJ2-1, with no clear D. The sample was sorted CD4+, CD8+, or CD8+CD57+ T cells (not recorded which) from PBMCs. The chain's CDR3 is CASSDGYNEQFF. DNA of the CDR3: TGTGCCAGCAGTGATGGGTACAATGAGCAGTTCTTC.